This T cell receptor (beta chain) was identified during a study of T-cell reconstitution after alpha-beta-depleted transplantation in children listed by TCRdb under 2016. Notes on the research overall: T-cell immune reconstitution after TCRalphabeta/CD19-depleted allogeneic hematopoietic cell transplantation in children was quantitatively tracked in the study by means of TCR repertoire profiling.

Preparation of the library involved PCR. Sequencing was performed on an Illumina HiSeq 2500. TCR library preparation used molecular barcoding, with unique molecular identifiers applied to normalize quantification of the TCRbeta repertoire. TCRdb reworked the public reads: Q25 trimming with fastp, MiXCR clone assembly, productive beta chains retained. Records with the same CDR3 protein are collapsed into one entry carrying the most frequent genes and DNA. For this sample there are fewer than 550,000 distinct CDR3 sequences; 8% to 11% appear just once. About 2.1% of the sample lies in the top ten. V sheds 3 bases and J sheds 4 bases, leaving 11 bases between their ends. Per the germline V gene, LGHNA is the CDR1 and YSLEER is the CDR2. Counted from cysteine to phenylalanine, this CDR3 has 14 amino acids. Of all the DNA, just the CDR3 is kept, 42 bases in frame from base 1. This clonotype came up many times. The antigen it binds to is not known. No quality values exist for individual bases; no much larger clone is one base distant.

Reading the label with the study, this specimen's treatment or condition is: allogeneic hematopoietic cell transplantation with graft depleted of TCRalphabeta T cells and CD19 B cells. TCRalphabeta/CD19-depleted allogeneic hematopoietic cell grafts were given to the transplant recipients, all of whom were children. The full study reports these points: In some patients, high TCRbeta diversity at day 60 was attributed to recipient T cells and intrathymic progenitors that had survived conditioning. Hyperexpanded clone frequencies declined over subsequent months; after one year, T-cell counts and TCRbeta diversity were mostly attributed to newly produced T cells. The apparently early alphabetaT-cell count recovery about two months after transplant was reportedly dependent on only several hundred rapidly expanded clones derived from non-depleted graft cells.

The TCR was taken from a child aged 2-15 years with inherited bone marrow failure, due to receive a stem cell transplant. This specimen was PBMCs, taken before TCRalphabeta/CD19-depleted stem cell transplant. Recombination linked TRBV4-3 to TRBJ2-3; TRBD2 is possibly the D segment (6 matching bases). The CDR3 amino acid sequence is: CASSQATSSDTQYF. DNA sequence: TGCGCCAGCAGCCAGGCCACTAGCTCAGATACGCAGTATTTT.